Listed below are T cell receptor beta chains from one sample, sequenced in a study of blood T cell repertoires in COVID-19. Clones were read by immunoSEQ multiplex PCR, and TCRdb kept only the in-frame ones, dropping some. Of approximately 49,000 clones listed, roughly 84% are singletons. The sequenced sample consisted of peripheral blood. The origin of the receptors is a man aged 50 to 60 with acute or convalescent COVID-19. The CDR3 runs from the conserved cysteine through the conserved F or W. The D gene is left open where the match is weak.

CDR3nt	CDR3aa	d_gene	j_gene	v_gene
TGTGCCAGCAGTCCTTTGGGCAGTTCTAACTATGGCTACACCTTC	CASSPLGSSNYGYTF	.	TRBJ1-2	TRBV7-8
TGTGCCAGCAGTGGAGGGGGATATAATGAAAAACTGTTTTTT	CASSGGGYNEKLFF	.	TRBJ1-4	TRBV2
TGTGCCAGCAGTTTATGGGCCCCCGGGACAGGTACGGTTCTTCAGCCCCAGCATTTT	CASSLWAPGTGTVLQPQHF	TRBD1	TRBJ1-5	TRBV28
TGTGCCAGCAGCTTGAGACTAGCGGTGGAGCTGTTTTTT	CASSLRLAVELFF	TRBD2	TRBJ2-2	TRBV7-2
TGCAGCTCACAGGGTAAGTCGGGGACCACTGAAGCTTTCTTT	CSSQGKSGTTEAFF	.	TRBJ1-1	TRBV29-1
TGTGCCAGCAGCCAAGATCACCGGACAGGCGAAAAAGATACGCAGTATTTT	CASSQDHRTGEKDTQYF	TRBD1	TRBJ2-3	TRBV4-2
TGTGCCAGCAGCTTAGAGTTGGGACAGGGCAGCGAGCAGTACTTC	CASSLELGQGSEQYF	TRBD1	TRBJ2-7	TRBV11-3
TGTGCCACCAGTAAGAGGATGAACACCGGGGAGCTGTTTTTT	CATSKRMNTGELFF	.	TRBJ2-2	TRBV24-1
TGTGCCAGCAGCCAGTCTCGGCCTAGCAAAGCTGGCGGGGAGCTGTTTTTT	CASSQSRPSKAGGELFF	.	TRBJ2-2	TRBV4-2
TGTGCCAGCAGCCAACCATCAACAGGGGGCCTCTATGGCTACACCTTC	CASSQPSTGGLYGYTF	TRBD1	TRBJ1-2	TRBV28